This T cell receptor beta chain came from a study of control samples from healthy donors and cancer patients. CDR1 and CDR2 from the germline V gene are MGHDK and SYGVNS. V lost 5 bases and J lost 6, with 12 bases in between. CDR3 length equals 13 residues. The protocol was immunoSEQ multiplex PCR, while the TCRdb copy is restricted to in-frame clones and leaves out a portion. This sample has some 90,000 clones, with roughly 90% found just once. The sequenced sample consisted of blood. The chain employs TRBV25-1 and TRBJ2-3; D is perhaps TRBD1 (6 bases). The sequence derives from a woman in her 30s in good health. As DNA, the CDR3 is TGTGCCAGCAGTCAGGGGAAGAGTGATACGCAGTATTTT. This encodes CASSQGKSDTQYF.